Presented here are 14 T cell receptor beta chains from one specimen sequenced in a study of blood T cell repertoires in COVID-19. Produced via immunoSEQ multiplex PCR; TCRdb's table is partial and in-frame only. The sample lists fewer than 200,000 clones; 75% to 90% were seen once. Sequencing used peripheral blood. The receptors come from a woman in her 70s with COVID-19, enrolled during active disease.

The J gene is TRBJ2-7, the V gene TRBV7-2; D remains ambiguous. Trimming shortened V by 0 bases and J by 10 bases, and 10 bases separated the two germline ends. Germline V CDR1 and CDR2: SGHTA, FQGNSA. This CDR3 is 12 amino acids long. CDR3: CASSLATAYQYF. For the CDR3, the DNA is TGTGCCAGCAGCTTAGCCACAGCATATCAGTACTTC.

The chain is built from TRBV12-3 or TRBV12-4 and TRBJ1-2; TRBD1 agrees at 7 bases. V dropped 6 bases and J dropped 6; count of bases not matched to a gene: 7. The CDR3 spans 13 residues. For the CDR3, the DNA is TGTGCCAGCAGAACCGACAGGGCCCATGGCTACACCTTC. This encodes CASRTDRAHGYTF.

The J gene is TRBJ2-2, the V gene TRBV24-1; no definite D call. CDR1 and CDR2 (germline): KGHDR, SFDVKD. The CDR3 has 16 amino acids. V lost 0 bases and J lost 6, with 13 bases in between. CDR3 loop: CATSDLSGPKAGELFF. The CDR3 nucleotides are TGTGCCACCAGTGATTTGTCAGGCCCGAAGGCCGGGGAGCTGTTTTTT.

The chain has TRBV6-2 or TRBV6-3 and TRBJ1-4, with D unresolved. This CDR3 is 16 amino acids long. Per germline, CDR1 MNHEY and CDR2 SVGEGT. With 0 bases removed from V and 7 bases from J, the gap between germline ends came to 15 bases. DNA for the CDR3: TGTGCCAGCAGTTACTCGATGGGGAGGACGGGTGAAAAACTGTTTTTT. It encodes CASSYSMGRTGEKLFF.

The chain uses TRBV18 and TRBJ2-1; a possible D gene is TRBD1 (6 bases). CDR1 KGHSH and CDR2 LQKENI come from the germline V gene. The CDR3 runs to 13 residues. The V end was cut by 6 bases, the J end by 5 bases, with 11 bases between. CDR3 in amino acids: CASSLHRDNEQFF. DNA of the CDR3: TGTGCCAGCTCGCTACACAGGGACAATGAGCAGTTCTTC.

With respect to this clone: In the same sample, other DNA sequences code for this CDR3. The gene calls are TRBV6-2 or TRBV6-3 and TRBJ2-7; 10 positions agree with TRBD2. CDR1 MNHEY and CDR2 SVGEGT come from the germline V gene. V lost 2 bases and J lost 3; bases outside the gene matches: 4. The CDR3 has 15 amino acids. Here the CDR3 DNA reads TGTGCCAGCAGTTACACAGGACTAGCGGACTACGAGCAGTACTTC. It codes for CASSYTGLADYEQYF.

The CDR3 loop is CASSQDRTSEETQYF. The CDR3 nucleotides read TGTGCCAGCAGCCAAGATAGAACTAGCGAAGAGACCCAGTACTTC. The chain couples TRBV4-2 to TRBJ2-5; TRBD2 aligns across 7 bases. V gave up 0 bases and J gave up 3 bases; unmatched junction bases: 4. CDR3 length equals 15 residues. The germline V gene has CDR1 LGHNA and CDR2 YNFKEQ.

The chain couples TRBV28 to TRBJ1-2; weak D call: TRBD1 (6 bases). V was trimmed by 6 bases and J by 7 bases, leaving 21 bases between them. From germline, CDR1 is MDHEN and CDR2 SYDVKM. CDR3 size: 15 residues. The CDR3 region has the DNA TGTGCCAGCAGAACCCCGTTAGGGGGGGCCGCTGGCTACACCTTC. Protein: CASRTPLGGAAGYTF.

The chain employs TRBV19 and TRBJ1-4; 9 bases align to TRBD1. This CDR3 spans 17 amino acids. With 7 bases clipped from V and 7 bases from J, the junction kept 16 bases outside the gene matches. Germline CDR1 and CDR2: LNHDA and SQIVND (reference sequence). The CDR3 DNA sequence: TGTGCCAGTAACCCGTCGGGAACAGGGGGCGCGGGTGAAAAACTGTTTTTT. This encodes CASNPSGTGGAGEKLFF.

This rearrangement joins TRBV20-1 to TRBJ2-7, with 8 bases identical to TRBD1. This CDR3 has 11 residues. The junction had 3 bases not matched to a gene; V was cut back by 6 bases and J by 5 bases. CDR1 and CDR2 from the germline V gene are DFQATT and SNEGSKA (reference sequence). The CDR3 sequence is CSARTGNEQYF. The CDR3 DNA sequence: TGCAGTGCCAGGACAGGGAACGAGCAGTACTTC.

V is TRBV19 and J is TRBJ1-2, with 7 bases fitting TRBD1. Trimming cost V 4 bases and J 4 bases; bases outside gene matches: 3. CDR3 length equals 13 residues. Germline V gives CDR1 LNHDA, CDR2 SQIVND (reference sequence). The DNA of the CDR3 is TGTGCCAGTAGTACCCGGGACAGCTATGGCTACACCTTC. It yields the protein CASSTRDSYGYTF. The variable domain in full, completed from reference TRBV19 and TRBJ1-2, reads DGGITQSPKYLFRKEGQNVTLSCEQNLNHDAMYWYRQDPGQGLRLIYYSQIVNDFQKGDIAEGYSVSREKKESFPLTVTSAQKNPTAFYLCASSTRDSYGYTFGSGTRLTVV.

V is TRBV5-1 and J is TRBJ1-1; perhaps TRBD1 as D (6 bases). Germline V gene sequence: CDR1 SGHRS, CDR2 YFSETQ. V was clipped by 1 base and J by 5 bases, with 9 bases between them. The CDR3 runs 13 residues. The CDR3 bases are TGCGCCAGCAGCTTGTGGCAGGGGACTGAAGCTTTCTTT. It is translated as CASSLWQGTEAFF.

The V call is TRBV18, the J call TRBJ1-1, with D possibly TRBD1 on 6 matching bases. Per germline, CDR1 KGHSH and CDR2 LQKENI. The CDR3 loop spans 15 amino acids. V was shortened by 8 bases and J by 4 bases, with 20 bases between the two germline ends. The CDR3 protein is CASAESGGPSTEAFF. The CDR3 bases are TGTGCCAGCGCCGAATCGGGGGGGCCGAGCACTGAAGCTTTCTTT.

The rearrangement uses TRBV6-2 or TRBV6-3 and TRBJ2-7; 11 nucleotides match TRBD2. The J segment lost 5 bases and the V segment lost 1 base, leaving 4 bases of the junction unmatched. The CDR3 length is 15 residues. Looked up from germline, CDR1 is MNHEY and CDR2 is SVGEGT. In DNA form, the CDR3 reads TGTGCCAGCAGTTACTTGACTAGCGGGAACAACGAGCAGTACTTC. Translated: CASSYLTSGNNEQYF.